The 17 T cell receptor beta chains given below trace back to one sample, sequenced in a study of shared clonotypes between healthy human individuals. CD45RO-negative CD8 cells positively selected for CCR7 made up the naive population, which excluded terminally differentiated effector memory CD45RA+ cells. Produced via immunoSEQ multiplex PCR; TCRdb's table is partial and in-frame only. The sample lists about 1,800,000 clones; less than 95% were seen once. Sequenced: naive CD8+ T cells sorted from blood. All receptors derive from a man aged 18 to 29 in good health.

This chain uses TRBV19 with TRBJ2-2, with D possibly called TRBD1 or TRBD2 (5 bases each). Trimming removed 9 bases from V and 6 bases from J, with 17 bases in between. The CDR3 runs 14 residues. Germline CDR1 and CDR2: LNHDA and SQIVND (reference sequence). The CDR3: CASSPGPTAGELFF. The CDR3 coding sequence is TGTGCCAGCTCACCGGGACCAACCGCCGGGGAGCTGTTTTTT.

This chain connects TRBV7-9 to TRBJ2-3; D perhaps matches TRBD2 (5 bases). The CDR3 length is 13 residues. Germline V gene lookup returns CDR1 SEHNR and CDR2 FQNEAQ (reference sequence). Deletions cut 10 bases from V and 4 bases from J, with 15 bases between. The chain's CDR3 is CANGWENSDTQYF. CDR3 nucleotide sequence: TGTGCCAACGGATGGGAGAATTCAGATACGCAGTATTTT.

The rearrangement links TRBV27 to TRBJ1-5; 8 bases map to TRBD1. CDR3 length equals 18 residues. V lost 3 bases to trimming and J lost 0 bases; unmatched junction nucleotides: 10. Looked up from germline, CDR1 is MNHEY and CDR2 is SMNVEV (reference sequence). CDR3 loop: CASSLGPGTGYSNQPQHF. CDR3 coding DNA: TGTGCCAGCAGTTTGGGGCCCGGGACAGGATATAGCAATCAGCCCCAGCATTTT.

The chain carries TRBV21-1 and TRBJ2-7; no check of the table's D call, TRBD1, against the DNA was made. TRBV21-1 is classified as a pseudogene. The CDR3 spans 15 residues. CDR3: CASSKVGRDSYEQYF. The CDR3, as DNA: TGTGCCAGCAGCAAAGTGGGCAGGGACTCCTACGAGCAGTACTTC.

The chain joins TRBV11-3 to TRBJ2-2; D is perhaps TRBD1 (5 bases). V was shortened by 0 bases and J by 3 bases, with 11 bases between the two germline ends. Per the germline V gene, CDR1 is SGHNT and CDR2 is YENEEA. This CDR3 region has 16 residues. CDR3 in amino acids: CASSLDAGRDTGELFF. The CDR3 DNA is TGTGCCAGCAGCTTAGATGCAGGGCGAGACACCGGGGAGCTGTTTTTT.

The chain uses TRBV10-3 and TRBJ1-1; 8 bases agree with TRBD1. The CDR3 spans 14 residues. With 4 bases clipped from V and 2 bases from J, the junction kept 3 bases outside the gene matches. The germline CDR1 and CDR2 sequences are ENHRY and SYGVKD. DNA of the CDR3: TGTGCCATCAGTGCCACAGGGGGAAACACTGAAGCTTTCTTT. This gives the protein CAISATGGNTEAFF.

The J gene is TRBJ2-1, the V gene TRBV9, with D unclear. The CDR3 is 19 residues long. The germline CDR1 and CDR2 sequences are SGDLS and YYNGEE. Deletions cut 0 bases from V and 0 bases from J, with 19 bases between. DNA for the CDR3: TGTGCCAGCAGCGTAGAGAGGTTACAGCCCAGGAGCTCCTACAATGAGCAGTTCTTC. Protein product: CASSVERLQPRSSYNEQFF.

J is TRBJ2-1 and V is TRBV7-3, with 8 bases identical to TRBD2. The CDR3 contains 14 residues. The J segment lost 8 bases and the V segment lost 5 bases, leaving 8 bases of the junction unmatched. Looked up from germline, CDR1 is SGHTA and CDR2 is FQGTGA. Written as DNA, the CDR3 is TGTGCCAGCAGCCCCACGGGAGGGGGAGATGAGCAGTTCTTC. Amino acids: CASSPTGGGDEQFF.

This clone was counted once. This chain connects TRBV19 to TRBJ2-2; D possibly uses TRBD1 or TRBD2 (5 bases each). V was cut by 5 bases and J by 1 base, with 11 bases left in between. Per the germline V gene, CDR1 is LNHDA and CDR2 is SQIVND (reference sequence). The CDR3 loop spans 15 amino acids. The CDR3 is CASSQGPENTGELFF. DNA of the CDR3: TGTGCCAGTAGTCAGGGACCGGAGAACACCGGGGAGCTGTTTTTT. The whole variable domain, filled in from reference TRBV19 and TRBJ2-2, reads DGGITQSPKYLFRKEGQNVTLSCEQNLNHDAMYWYRQDPGQGLRLIYYSQIVNDFQKGDIAEGYSVSREKKESFPLTVTSAQKNPTAFYLCASSQGPENTGELFFGEGSRLTVL.

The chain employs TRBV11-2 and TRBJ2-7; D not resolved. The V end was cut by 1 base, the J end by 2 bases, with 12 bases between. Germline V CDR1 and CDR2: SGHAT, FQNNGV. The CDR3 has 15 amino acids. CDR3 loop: CASSLGTLGTYEQYF. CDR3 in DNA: TGTGCCAGCAGCTTAGGAACTCTGGGAACCTACGAGCAGTACTTC.

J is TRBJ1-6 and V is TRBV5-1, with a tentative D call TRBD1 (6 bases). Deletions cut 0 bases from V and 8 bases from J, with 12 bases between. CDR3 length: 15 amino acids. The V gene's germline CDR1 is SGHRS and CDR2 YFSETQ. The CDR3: CASSLGRDTYSPLHF. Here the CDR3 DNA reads TGCGCCAGCAGCTTGGGTCGGGACACCTATTCACCCCTCCACTTT.

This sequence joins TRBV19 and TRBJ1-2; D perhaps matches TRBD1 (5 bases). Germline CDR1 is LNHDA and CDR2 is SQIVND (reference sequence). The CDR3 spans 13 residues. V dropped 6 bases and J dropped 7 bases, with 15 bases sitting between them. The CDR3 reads CASSRTGGGGYTF. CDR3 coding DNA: TGTGCCAGTAGCCGAACAGGTGGAGGTGGCTACACCTTC. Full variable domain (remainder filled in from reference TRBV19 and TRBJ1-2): DGGITQSPKYLFRKEGQNVTLSCEQNLNHDAMYWYRQDPGQGLRLIYYSQIVNDFQKGDIAEGYSVSREKKESFPLTVTSAQKNPTAFYLCASSRTGGGGYTFGSGTRLTVV.

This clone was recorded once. CDR3 nucleotide sequence: TGTGCCAGCAGTTACGGGATGGCGAACACTGAAGCTTTCTTT. It encodes CASSYGMANTEAFF. The chain joins TRBV6-5 to TRBJ1-1; no clear D. Deletions cut 2 bases from V and 1 base from J, with 8 bases between. CDR3 length equals 14 residues. Germline CDR1 MNHEY, CDR2 SVGAGI.

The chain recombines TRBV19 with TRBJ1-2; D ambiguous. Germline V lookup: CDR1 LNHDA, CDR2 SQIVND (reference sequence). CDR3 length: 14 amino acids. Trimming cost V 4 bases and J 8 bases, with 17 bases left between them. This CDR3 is CASSTIYSEEGYTF. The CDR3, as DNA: TGTGCCAGTAGTACAATATACTCGGAGGAGGGCTACACCTTC.

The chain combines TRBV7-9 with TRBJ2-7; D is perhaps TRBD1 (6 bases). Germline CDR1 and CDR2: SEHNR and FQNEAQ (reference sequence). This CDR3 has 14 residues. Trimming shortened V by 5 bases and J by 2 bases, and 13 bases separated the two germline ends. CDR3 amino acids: CASSIGTPTYEQYF. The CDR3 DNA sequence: TGTGCCAGCAGCATCGGGACACCCACCTACGAGCAGTACTTC.

CDR3 residues: CASSYTGGEQYF. CDR3 nucleotides: TGTGCCAGCAGCTATACAGGGGGCGAGCAGTACTTC. The chain employs TRBV27 and TRBJ2-7; TRBD1 matches at 8 bases. The CDR3 extends over 12 amino acids. Trimming cost V 6 bases and J 6 bases; bases outside gene matches: 4. The germline gives CDR1 MNHEY, CDR2 SMNVEV (reference sequence).

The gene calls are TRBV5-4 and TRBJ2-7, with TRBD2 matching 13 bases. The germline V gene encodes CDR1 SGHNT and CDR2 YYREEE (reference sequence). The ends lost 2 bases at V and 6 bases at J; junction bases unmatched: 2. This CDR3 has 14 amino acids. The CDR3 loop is CASSFTSGGGEQYF. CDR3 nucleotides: TGTGCCAGCAGCTTCACTAGCGGGGGGGGCGAGCAGTACTTC.